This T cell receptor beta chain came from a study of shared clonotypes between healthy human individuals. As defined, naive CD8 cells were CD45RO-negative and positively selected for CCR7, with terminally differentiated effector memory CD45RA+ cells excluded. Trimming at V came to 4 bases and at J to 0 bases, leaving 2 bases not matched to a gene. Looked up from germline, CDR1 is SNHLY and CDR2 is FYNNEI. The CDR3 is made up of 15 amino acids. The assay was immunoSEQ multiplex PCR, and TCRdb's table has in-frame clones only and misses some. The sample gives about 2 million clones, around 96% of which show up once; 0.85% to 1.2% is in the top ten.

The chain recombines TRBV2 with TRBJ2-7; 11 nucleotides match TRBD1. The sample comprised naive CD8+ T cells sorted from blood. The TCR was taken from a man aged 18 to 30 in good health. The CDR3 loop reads CASSAGTGGSYEQYF. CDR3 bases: TGTGCCAGCAGTGCCGGGACAGGGGGCTCCTACGAGCAGTACTTC.